The source of this TCR beta chain is a study of shared clonotypes between healthy human individuals. Whole-study results and caveats: Clonotypes not shared had lower generation probabilities than those common to all four donors.

V lost 2 bases to trimming and J lost 1 base, with 9 bases between them. CDR1 and CDR2 (germline): SGHRS, YFSETQ. This CDR3 comprises 14 residues. The table came from immunoSEQ multiplex PCR; TCRdb's copy has only in-frame clones and leaves some out. Among fewer than 2.5 million clones listed, over 85% were seen once. In regard to this clone: What it binds is not known.

The sequence derives from a man between 18 and 29 years old in good health. Some clones in this sample may be carry-over from other donors' samples. The sample was naive CD4+ T cells from PBMCs. Documented subset: CD45RA+ positively selected. The chain has TRBV5-1 and TRBJ1-1; no clear D gene. CDR3 sequence (DNA): TGCGCCAGCAGCTTATCGATAGAGAACACTGAAGCTTTCTTT. Its translation is CASSLSIENTEAFF.